This TCR beta chain was identified during a study of T-cell memory formation after mild COVID-19. This clonotype was detected only a few times. TCRdb re-called the 5' RACE reads through MiXCR, storing one row per CDR3 protein. The sample consists of a few hundred thousand distinct CDR3 sequences, approximately 18% of them appearing once. The TCR comes from a man between 18 and 35 years old who had mild COVID-19 (a few samples of this study predate the infection). Cell type and time point are not known. The sample comprised PBMCs or a T cell subset sorted from them (not recorded which).

Here the CDR3 DNA reads TGCAGTGCAAACAGGGGCGGTCAAGAGACCCAGTACTTC. It encodes CSANRGGQETQYF. The V and J genes are TRBV20-1 and TRBJ2-5; 7 nucleotides line up with TRBD1. The V and J ends lost 6 bases and 2 bases, in that order; junction bases with no gene match: 6. The CDR3 has 13 residues. Germline CDR1 is DFQATT and CDR2 is SNEGSKA (reference sequence).